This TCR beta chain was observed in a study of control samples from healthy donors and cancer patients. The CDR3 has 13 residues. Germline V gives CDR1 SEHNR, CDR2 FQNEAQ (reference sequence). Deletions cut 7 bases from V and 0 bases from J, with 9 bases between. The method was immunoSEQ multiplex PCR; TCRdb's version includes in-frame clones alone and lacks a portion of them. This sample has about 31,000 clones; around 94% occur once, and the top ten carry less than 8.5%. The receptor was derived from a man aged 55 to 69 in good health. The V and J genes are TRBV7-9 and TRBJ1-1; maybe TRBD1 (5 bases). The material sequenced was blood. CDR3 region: CASNQGLNTEAFF. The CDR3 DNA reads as TGTGCCAGCAACCAGGGCCTGAACACTGAAGCTTTCTTT.